A single sample gave rise to the 30 T cell receptor beta chains below, sequenced in a study of T cells in Graves' hyperthyroidism and ophthalmopathy. Amplification yielded TCR beta CDR3 regions, with RNA transcripts as the source. Initially, a first-round RT-PCR of the TCR CDR3 employed the HTBI primer set. TCRdb reprocessed the multiplex PCR reads via MiXCR and lists one record per CDR3 protein. The repertoire holds about 400,000 distinct CDR3 sequences, under 15% seen once, with approximately 29% in the top ten. Sequencing used blood. All receptors derive from a woman aged 25 to 39 with Graves' hyperthyroidism.

The gene calls are TRBV25-1 and TRBJ2-3; 13 nucleotides agree with TRBD2. The CDR3 is 18 amino acids. The germline CDR1 and CDR2 sequences are MGHDK and SYGVNS. The V gene end was trimmed by 2 bases and the J gene end by 3 bases; junction bases not matched to a gene: 8. The chain's CDR3 is CASSEGGTSGEGTDTQYF. In DNA form, the CDR3 reads TGTGCCAGCAGTGAAGGGGGGACTAGCGGGGAAGGGACAGATACGCAGTATTTT.

This clonotype was counted between two and nine times. V and J are TRBV9 and TRBJ1-5, with D unclear. This CDR3 has 15 residues. CDR1 is SGDLS and CDR2 is YYNGEE in the germline V gene. V was trimmed by 4 bases and J by 9 bases, leaving 20 bases between them. CDR3 region: CASSLQDGELRPQHF. DNA of the CDR3: TGTGCCAGCAGCCTTCAGGACGGGGAACTTCGGCCCCAGCATTTT.

V usage is TRBV20-1 and J usage is TRBJ2-1; D tentatively fits TRBD1 or TRBD2 (6 bases each). The CDR3 spans 16 residues. The V and J ends lost 2 bases and 0 bases respectively, with 14 bases between them. CDR1 is DFQATT, CDR2 SNEGSKA, per germline (reference sequence). The CDR3 is CSARRGRRSSYNEQFF. The CDR3 DNA reads as TGCAGTGCTAGAAGGGGGAGGCGCTCCTCCTACAATGAGCAGTTCTTC.

The chain employs TRBV20-1 and TRBJ1-5; 9 bases line up with TRBD1. V dropped 2 bases and J dropped 3; count of bases not matched to a gene: 2. Germline loops: CDR1 DFQATT, CDR2 SNEGSKA (reference sequence). The CDR3 is made up of 14 amino acids. This CDR3 reads CSARWTGANQPQHF. CDR3 coding DNA: TGCAGTGCTAGATGGACAGGGGCCAATCAGCCCCAGCATTTT.

As for this clonotype: A much larger clone lies a single base off, so this may be a read error. The chain uses TRBV30 and TRBJ1-4, with D uncertain. Germline-derived CDR1 and CDR2 are GTSNPN and SVGIG (reference sequence). CDR3 size: 12 residues. V was trimmed by 0 bases and J by 8 bases, leaving 7 bases between them. This CDR3 reads CAWSVAGEKLFF. The CDR3 DNA reads TGTGCCTGGAGTGTTGCCGGAGAAAAACTGTTTTTT. Variable domain in full (rest from reference TRBV30 and TRBJ1-4): SQTIHQWPATLVQPVGSPLSLECTVEGTSNPNLYWYRQAAGRGLQLLFYSVGIGQISSEVPQNLSASRPQDRQFILSSKKLLLSDSGFYLCAWSVAGEKLFFGSGTQLSVL.

This clonotype appeared a few times. The V and J genes are TRBV7-9 and TRBJ2-5, with 8 bases aligning to TRBD1. The length of the CDR3 is 16 residues. CDR1 and CDR2 from the germline V gene are SEHNR and FQNEAQ (reference sequence). Trimming removed 5 bases from V and 4 bases from J; junction bases left unmatched: 12. The CDR3: CASSMMTGADGETQYF. The CDR3 DNA sequence: TGTGCCAGCAGCATGATGACAGGGGCGGACGGAGAGACCCAGTACTTC.

The rearrangement uses TRBV7-9 and TRBJ1-2; the D is unclear. The CDR3 is made up of 12 amino acids. The germline V gene has CDR1 SEHNR and CDR2 FQNEAQ (reference sequence). V lost 2 bases, J lost 10 bases, and 11 bases lay in between. The DNA for the CDR3 is TGTGCCAGCAGCTTAACCTCCACTTCCTACACCTTC. This sequence encodes CASSLTSTSYTF.

This clonotype was seen ten or more times. Written as DNA, the CDR3 is TGTGCCATCAGTGAGCGGACAGGGGGTGATGAGCAGTTCTTC. Translating it yields CAISERTGGDEQFF. This chain uses TRBV10-3 with TRBJ2-1, with 10 nucleotides matching TRBD1. Germline V gene data show CDR1 as ENHRY and CDR2 as SYGVKD. The CDR3 has 14 residues. V shed 2 bases and J 8 bases; nucleotides not matched to a gene: 3.

The rearrangement links TRBV20-1 to TRBJ2-7; D is ambiguous. V dropped 5 bases and J dropped 3 bases, with 8 bases sitting between them. The CDR3 consists of 11 residues. CDR1 and CDR2 from the germline V gene are DFQATT and SNEGSKA (reference sequence). Here the CDR3 reads CSAGGNYEQYF. For the CDR3, the DNA is TGCAGTGCTGGTGGAAACTACGAGCAGTACTTC.

This clonotype was seen many times. The rearrangement uses TRBV3-1 and TRBJ2-1, with TRBD2 matching 14 bases. Germline CDR1 reads LGHDT; CDR2 reads YNNKEL (reference sequence). V lost 6 bases, J lost 0 bases, and 7 bases stayed unmatched. The CDR3 spans 18 residues. CDR3 nucleotide sequence: TGTGCCAGCAGAGGGACTAGCGGGAGAGGGAGCTCCTACAATGAGCAGTTCTTC. Translated, it gives CASRGTSGRGSSYNEQFF.

This clonotype was picked up a small number of times. V and J are TRBV20-1 and TRBJ2-1; TRBD2 aligns across 13 bases. This CDR3 region has 14 residues. Trimming cost V 6 bases and J 5 bases; bases outside gene matches: 4. CDR1 is DFQATT, CDR2 SNEGSKA, per germline (reference sequence). CDR3 sequence reads: CSAKGLAGNNEQFF. The CDR3 DNA is TGCAGTGCAAAGGGACTAGCGGGAAACAATGAGCAGTTCTTC.

This clonotype was observed at least ten times. This sequence joins TRBV20-1 and TRBJ1-5; possibly TRBD1 for D (5 bases). This CDR3 spans 14 amino acids. V gave up 3 bases and J gave up 0 bases, with 9 bases separating them. CDR1 is DFQATT, CDR2 SNEGSKA, per germline (reference sequence). The CDR3 DNA follows: TGCAGTGCTAGCGGGACCCTTAGCAATCAGCCCCAGCATTTT. Its protein is CSASGTLSNQPQHF.

This clonotype was counted between two and nine times. CDR3 residues: CASSPFAGSKTGANVLTF. Written as DNA, the CDR3 is TGTGCCAGCAGCCCCTTCGCAGGGTCGAAGACTGGGGCCAACGTCCTGACTTTC. This chain joins TRBV7-9 and TRBJ2-6, with D possibly TRBD1 on 5 matching bases. From germline, CDR1 is SEHNR and CDR2 FQNEAQ (reference sequence). The V end was cut by 5 bases, the J end by 2 bases, with 19 bases between. The CDR3 totals 18 residues.

V is TRBV9 and J is TRBJ1-2; D is unresolved. Trimming took 0 bases from V and 2 from J, leaving 11 bases between them. The CDR3 consists of 15 residues. Germline assignment: CDR1 SGDLS and CDR2 YYNGEE. Here the CDR3 DNA reads TGTGCCAGCAGCGTAGATGGGAGGGAGAACTATGGCTACACCTTC. Its translation is CASSVDGRENYGYTF. The variable domain in full, completed from reference TRBV9 and TRBJ1-2, reads DSGVTQTPKHLITATGQRVTLRCSPRSGDLSVYWYQQSLDQGLQFLIQYYNGEERAKGNILERFSAQQFPDLHSELNLSSLELGDSALYFCASSVDGRENYGYTFGSGTRLTVV.

This clonotype was picked up many times. The gene calls are TRBV20-1 and TRBJ1-5; no clear D. CDR3 length equals 13 residues. Germline assignment: CDR1 DFQATT and CDR2 SNEGSKA (reference sequence). V gave up 0 bases and J gave up 3 bases, with 6 bases separating them. As DNA, the CDR3 is TGCAGTGCTAGAGAAGGGTACAATCAGCCCCAGCATTTT. Translating gives CSAREGYNQPQHF.

This clonotype was recorded many times. The chain uses TRBV7-2 and TRBJ2-5, with TRBD1 matching 7 bases. The CDR3 spans 15 residues. V shed 1 base and J 2 bases; nucleotides not matched to a gene: 4. Germline V gives CDR1 SGHTA, CDR2 FQGNSA. In DNA, the CDR3 is TGTGCCAGCAGCTTAGTGACAGGGAGACAAGAGACCCAGTACTTC. It translates to CASSLVTGRQETQYF. Variable domain in full (rest from reference TRBV7-2 and TRBJ2-5): GAGVSQSPSNKVTEKGKDVELRCDPISGHTALYWYRQSLGQGLEFLIYFQGNSAPDKSGLPSDRFSAERTGGSVSTLTIQRTQQEDSAVYLCASSLVTGRQETQYFGPGTRLLVL.

This chain's CDR3 is CATSRYGQASSYEQYF. The CDR3 DNA reads as TGTGCCACCAGCAGATACGGGCAGGCCTCCTCCTACGAGCAGTACTTC. J is TRBJ2-7 and V is TRBV15, with D unresolved. The CDR3 covers 16 residues. Trimming pared 2 bases from V and 0 bases from J, leaving 14 bases between. Germline V lookup: CDR1 LNHNV, CDR2 YYDKDF (reference sequence). The complete variable domain, with remaining parts taken from reference TRBV15 and TRBJ2-7, reads DAMVIQNPRYQVTQFGKPVTLSCSQTLNHNVMYWYQQKSSQAPKLLFHYYDKDFNNEADTPDNFQSRRPNTSFCFLDIRSPGLGDTAMYLCATSRYGQASSYEQYFGPGTRLTVT.

Only a few counts were recorded for this clonotype. A read error may account for a junction end that differs from germline. The chain recombines TRBV27 with TRBJ1-2; D might be TRBD1 (5 bases). The CDR3 loop spans 13 amino acids. Per germline, CDR1 MNHEY and CDR2 SMNVEV (reference sequence). CDR3 sequence: CAGSWDGNYGYTF. For the CDR3, the DNA is TGTGCCGGCAGTTGGGACGGCAACTATGGCTACACCTTC.

The gene calls are TRBV20-1 and TRBJ2-5, with 11 positions matching TRBD2. The J segment lost 8 bases and the V segment lost 5 bases, leaving 10 bases of the junction unmatched. The germline V gene encodes CDR1 DFQATT and CDR2 SNEGSKA (reference sequence). The CDR3 sequence is 14 residues long. The CDR3 here is CSARGLAVRETQYF. The CDR3 coding sequence is TGCAGTGCTCGGGGACTAGCGGTGCGAGAAACCCAGTACTTC.

Only a few counts were recorded for this clonotype. This chain links TRBV24-1 with TRBJ2-7; the match to TRBD2 covers 8 bases. Germline trimming cut 10 bases from V and 6 bases from J; bases unmatched to any gene: 10. This CDR3 has 13 amino acids. Germline lookup yields CDR1 KGHDR and CDR2 SFDVKD. The CDR3 DNA reads TGTGCCACTGCCCGGGGGGGCGCGGGCGAGCAGTACTTC. Protein product: CATARGGAGEQYF.

This clonotype appeared many times. The chain couples TRBV7-3 to TRBJ2-1; D is possibly TRBD2 (6 bases). The CDR3 runs 15 residues. V was cut by 3 bases and J by 7 bases, with 16 bases left in between. Germline V CDR1 and CDR2: SGHTA, FQGTGA. The CDR3 coding sequence is TGTGCCAGCAGCTTTTATCCGGGACTGGGGAATGAGCAGTTCTTC. Protein sequence: CASSFYPGLGNEQFF.

This clonotype was detected many times. The chain combines TRBV6-1 with TRBJ2-3; no reliable D call. The CDR3 extends over 15 amino acids. Between the trimmed V and J ends, which lost 7 bases and 4 bases, there was a span of 18 bases. Germline V lookup: CDR1 MNHNS, CDR2 SASEGT. CDR3 DNA: TGTGCCAGCACCAGAAACCATGTCGGGCCAGATACGCAGTATTTT. Translated: CASTRNHVGPDTQYF.

This clonotype occurred many times. The J gene is TRBJ2-1, the V gene TRBV10-3; D might be TRBD2 (5 bases). Trimming stripped 0 bases from V and 3 bases from J, with 12 bases between. There are 16 residues in the CDR3. The germline CDR1 and CDR2 sequences are ENHRY and SYGVKD. The CDR3 DNA reads as TGTGCCATCAGTGAGTCGATGGGAGCGAGCTACAATGAGCAGTTCTTC. This gives the protein CAISESMGASYNEQFF.

V usage is TRBV7-9 and J usage is TRBJ2-1; D might be TRBD1 or TRBD2, each matching 5 bases. The CDR3 runs 12 residues. Looked up from germline, CDR1 is SEHNR and CDR2 is FQNEAQ (reference sequence). Trimming took off 11 bases at V and 5 bases at J, with 13 bases between the two ends. The DNA for the CDR3 is TGTGCCGGGGGAACAAGACACAATGAGCAGTTCTTC. Translating gives CAGGTRHNEQFF. Full variable domain (remainder filled in from reference TRBV7-9 and TRBJ2-1): DTGVSQNPRHKITKRGQNVTFRCDPISEHNRLYWYRQTLGQGPEFLTYFQNEAQLEKSRLLSDRFSAERPKGSFSTLEIQRTEQGDSAMYLCAGGTRHNEQFFGPGTRLTVL.

This clonotype was counted many times. The rearrangement joins TRBV2 to TRBJ2-3; 11 bases are a match to TRBD2. The CDR3 sequence is 15 residues long. The germline gives CDR1 SNHLY, CDR2 FYNNEI. V lost 6 bases, J lost 2 bases, and 4 bases stayed unmatched. CDR3 DNA sequence: TGTGCCAGCAGGTTACTAGCGGGGGACACAGATACGCAGTATTTT. It specifies CASRLLAGDTDTQYF.

The V gene is TRBV5-4, the J gene TRBJ2-7; unclear D gene. Trimming cost V 1 base and J 6 bases, with 20 bases left between them. There are 16 residues in the CDR3. Per germline, CDR1 SGHNT and CDR2 YYREEE (reference sequence). CDR3 DNA: TGTGCCAGCAGCTTGTCATTATCATGGAGCCCAGCCGAGCAGTACTTC. Protein sequence: CASSLSLSWSPAEQYF. The full variable domain, with the rest looked up from reference TRBV5-4 and TRBJ2-7, is ETGVTQSPTHLIKTRGQQVTLRCSSQSGHNTVSWYQQALGQGPQFIFQYYREEENGRGNFPPRFSGLQFPNYSSELNVNALELDDSALYLCASSLSLSWSPAEQYFGPGTRLTVT.

V and J are TRBV7-2 and TRBJ2-7; D perhaps matches TRBD1 (5 bases). V lost 0 bases, J lost 3 bases, and 12 bases lay in between. CDR1 SGHTA and CDR2 FQGNSA come from the germline V gene. The CDR3 extends over 15 amino acids. CDR3 DNA: TGTGCCAGCAGCTTAGCAAGTAAGACAGTCTACGAGCAGTACTTC. As protein: CASSLASKTVYEQYF.

Regarding this clonotype: A much larger clonotype is one base distant, so this may be a read error. The genes are TRBV9 and TRBJ2-1; 12 positions match TRBD2. This CDR3 region has 14 residues. Germline CDR1 is SGDLS and CDR2 is YYNGEE. CDR3 DNA sequence: TGTGTCAGCACCCGGACTAGCGGGATAAATGAGCAGTTCTTC. Residues: CVSTRTSGINEQFF.

The chain carries TRBV7-3 and TRBJ2-1; 8 positions match TRBD2. The CDR3 consists of 13 residues. The germline CDR1 and CDR2 sequences are SGHTA and FQGTGA. V gave up 5 bases and J gave up 7 bases; unmatched junction bases: 4. CDR3 loop: CASSVVAGNEQFF. CDR3 nucleotide sequence: TGTGCCAGCAGCGTAGTAGCGGGAAATGAGCAGTTCTTC.

This clonotype was counted a few times. J is TRBJ1-2 and V is TRBV28; D call uncertain. This CDR3 is 15 amino acids long. Trimming took 5 bases from V and 6 from J, leaving 19 bases between them. Germline CDR1 and CDR2: MDHEN and SYDVKM. CDR3 region: CASSHSLTGADGYTF. DNA for the CDR3: TGTGCCAGCAGTCATAGCCTGACGGGAGCCGATGGCTACACCTTC.